This T cell receptor (beta chain) was documented in a study of blood T cells in healthy people across ages. Study results and caveats: CMV infection status of these donors was not known. Higher naive T cell percentage went strongly together with higher TCR beta diversity. Observed TCR beta diversity per million T cells went down as age went up. This fall followed a roughly linear course with age.

The table lists this clonotype with a few counts. Its antigen is currently unknown. PCR was performed a second time for about 7 to 12 cycles using a sample-barcoded 5' primer and a J-beta primer mix. Tags on each cDNA molecule came from a template-switch adaptor with 12 random nucleotides. MiXCR, applied by TCRdb to the 5' RACE reads, yields one record per CDR3 protein. The repertoire holds 550,000 to 650,000 distinct CDR3 sequences, with 27% as singletons. Germline V gene sequence: CDR1 LGHDT, CDR2 YNNKEL (reference sequence). The CDR3 is 14 amino acids. V was trimmed by 2 bases and J by 2 bases, leaving 9 bases between them. These sequences were also reported in another study, on T cells of mothers and their children.

V and J are TRBV3-1 and TRBJ2-5; the D gene is possibly TRBD2 (6 bases). Sequenced input: blood. This sequence originates from a boy between 2 and 10 years old in good health. For the CDR3, the DNA is TGTGCCAGCAGCCAAAGCAGCGGGCAAGAGACCCAGTACTTC. Its protein product is CASSQSSGQETQYF.